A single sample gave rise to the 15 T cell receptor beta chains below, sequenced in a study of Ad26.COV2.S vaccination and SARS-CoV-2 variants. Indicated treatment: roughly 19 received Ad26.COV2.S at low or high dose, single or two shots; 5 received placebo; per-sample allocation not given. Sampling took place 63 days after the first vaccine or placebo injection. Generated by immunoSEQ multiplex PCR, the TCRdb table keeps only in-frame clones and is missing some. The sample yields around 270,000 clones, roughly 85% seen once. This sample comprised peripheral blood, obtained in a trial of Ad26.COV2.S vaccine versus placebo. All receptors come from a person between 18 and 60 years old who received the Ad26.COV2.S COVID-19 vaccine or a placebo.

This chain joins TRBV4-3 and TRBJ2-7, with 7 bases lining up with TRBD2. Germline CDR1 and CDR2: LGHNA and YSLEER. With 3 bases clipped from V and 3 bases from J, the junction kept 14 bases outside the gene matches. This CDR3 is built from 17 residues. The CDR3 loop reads CASSQDLSGGGYYEQYF. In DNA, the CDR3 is TGCGCCAGCAGCCAGGACCTAAGTGGGGGGGGTTACTACGAGCAGTACTTC.

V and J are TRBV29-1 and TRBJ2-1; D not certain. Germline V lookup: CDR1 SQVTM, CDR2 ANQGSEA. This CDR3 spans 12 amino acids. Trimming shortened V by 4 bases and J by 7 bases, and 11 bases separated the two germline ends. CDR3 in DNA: TGCAGCGTTGGCCTCATGCAGAATGAGCAGTTCTTC. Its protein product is CSVGLMQNEQFF.

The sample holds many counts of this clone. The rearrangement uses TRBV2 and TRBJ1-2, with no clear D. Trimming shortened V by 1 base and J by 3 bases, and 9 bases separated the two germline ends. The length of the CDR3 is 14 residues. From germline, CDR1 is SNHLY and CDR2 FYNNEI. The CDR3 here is CASSEDSFYYGYTF. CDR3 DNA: TGTGCCAGCAGTGAAGACAGTTTCTACTATGGCTACACCTTC.

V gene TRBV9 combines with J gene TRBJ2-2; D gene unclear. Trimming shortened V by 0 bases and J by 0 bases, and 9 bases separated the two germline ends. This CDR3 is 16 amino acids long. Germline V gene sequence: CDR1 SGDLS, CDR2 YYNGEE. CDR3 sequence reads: CASSVESRTNTGELFF. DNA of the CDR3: TGTGCCAGCAGCGTAGAGAGTAGAACGAACACCGGGGAGCTGTTTTTT.

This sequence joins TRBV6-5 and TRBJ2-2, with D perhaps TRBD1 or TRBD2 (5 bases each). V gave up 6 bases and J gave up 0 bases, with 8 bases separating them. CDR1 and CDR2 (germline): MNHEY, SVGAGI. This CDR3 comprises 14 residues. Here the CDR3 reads CASRGPANTGELFF. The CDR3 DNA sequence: TGTGCCAGCAGGGGACCCGCGAACACCGGGGAGCTGTTTTTT.

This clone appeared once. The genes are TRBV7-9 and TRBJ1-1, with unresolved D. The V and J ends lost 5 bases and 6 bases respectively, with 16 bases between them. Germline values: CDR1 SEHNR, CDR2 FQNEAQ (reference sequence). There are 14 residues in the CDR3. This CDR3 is CASSLALGIAEAFF. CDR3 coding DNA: TGTGCCAGCAGCCTTGCACTGGGGATCGCTGAAGCTTTCTTT. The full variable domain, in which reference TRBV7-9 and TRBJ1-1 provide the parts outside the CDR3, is DTGVSQNPRHKITKRGQNVTFRCDPISEHNRLYWYRQTLGQGPEFLTYFQNEAQLEKSRLLSDRFSAERPKGSFSTLEIQRTEQGDSAMYLCASSLALGIAEAFFGQGTRLTVV.

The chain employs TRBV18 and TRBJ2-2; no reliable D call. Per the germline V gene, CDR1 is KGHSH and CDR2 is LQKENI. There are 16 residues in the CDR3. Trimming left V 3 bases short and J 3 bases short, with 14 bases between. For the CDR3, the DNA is TGTGCCAGCTCACCGGTCCGGTCAGAGTACACCGGGGAGCTGTTTTTT. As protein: CASSPVRSEYTGELFF.

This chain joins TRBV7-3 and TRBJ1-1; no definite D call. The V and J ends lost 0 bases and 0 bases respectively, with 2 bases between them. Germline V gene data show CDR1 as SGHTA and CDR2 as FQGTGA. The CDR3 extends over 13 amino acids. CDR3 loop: CASSLTLNTEAFF. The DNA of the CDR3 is TGTGCCAGCAGCTTAACCCTGAACACTGAAGCTTTCTTT.

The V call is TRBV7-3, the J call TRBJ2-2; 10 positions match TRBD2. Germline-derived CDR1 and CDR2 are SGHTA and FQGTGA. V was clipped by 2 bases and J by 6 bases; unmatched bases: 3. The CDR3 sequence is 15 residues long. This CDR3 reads CASSLAAGGAGELFF. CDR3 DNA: TGTGCCAGCAGCTTAGCAGCGGGAGGGGCCGGGGAGCTGTTTTTT.

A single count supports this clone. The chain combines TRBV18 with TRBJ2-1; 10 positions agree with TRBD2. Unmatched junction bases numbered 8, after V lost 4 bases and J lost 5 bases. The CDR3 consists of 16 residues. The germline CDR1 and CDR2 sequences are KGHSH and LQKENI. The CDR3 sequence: CASSRGLAEDNNEQFF. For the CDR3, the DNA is TGTGCCAGCTCACGAGGACTAGCGGAAGATAACAATGAGCAGTTCTTC.

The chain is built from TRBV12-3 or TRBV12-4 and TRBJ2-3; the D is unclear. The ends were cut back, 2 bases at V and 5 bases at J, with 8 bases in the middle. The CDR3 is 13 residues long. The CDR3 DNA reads TGTGCCAGCAGTTTACGGCACGAAGATACGCAGTATTTT. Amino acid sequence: CASSLRHEDTQYF.

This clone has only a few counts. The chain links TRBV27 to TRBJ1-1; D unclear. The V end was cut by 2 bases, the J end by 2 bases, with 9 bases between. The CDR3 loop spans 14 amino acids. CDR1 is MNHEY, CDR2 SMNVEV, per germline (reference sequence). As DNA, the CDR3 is TGTGCCAGCAGTTTAGGGCAGGCCAACACTGAAGCTTTCTTT. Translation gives CASSLGQANTEAFF.

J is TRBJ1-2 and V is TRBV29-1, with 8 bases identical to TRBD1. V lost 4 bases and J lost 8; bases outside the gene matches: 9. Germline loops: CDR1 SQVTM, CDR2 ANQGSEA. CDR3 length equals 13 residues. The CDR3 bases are TGCAGCGTTGGACAGGGGACCTCGAAGGGCTACACCTTC. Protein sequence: CSVGQGTSKGYTF.

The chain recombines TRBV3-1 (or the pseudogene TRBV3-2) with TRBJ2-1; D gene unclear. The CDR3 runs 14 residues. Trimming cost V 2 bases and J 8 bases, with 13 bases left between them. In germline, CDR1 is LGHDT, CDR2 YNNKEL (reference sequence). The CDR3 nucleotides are TGTGCCAGCAGCCAATGGTCCCAAAGGGATGAGCAGTTCTTC. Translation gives CASSQWSQRDEQFF.

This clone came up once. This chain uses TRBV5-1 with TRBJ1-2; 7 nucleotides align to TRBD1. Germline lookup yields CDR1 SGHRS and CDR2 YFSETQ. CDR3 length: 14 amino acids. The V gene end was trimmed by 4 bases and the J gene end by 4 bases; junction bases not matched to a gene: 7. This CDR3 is CASSPRDRFYGYTF. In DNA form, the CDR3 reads TGCGCCAGCAGCCCCAGGGACAGATTCTATGGCTACACCTTC.